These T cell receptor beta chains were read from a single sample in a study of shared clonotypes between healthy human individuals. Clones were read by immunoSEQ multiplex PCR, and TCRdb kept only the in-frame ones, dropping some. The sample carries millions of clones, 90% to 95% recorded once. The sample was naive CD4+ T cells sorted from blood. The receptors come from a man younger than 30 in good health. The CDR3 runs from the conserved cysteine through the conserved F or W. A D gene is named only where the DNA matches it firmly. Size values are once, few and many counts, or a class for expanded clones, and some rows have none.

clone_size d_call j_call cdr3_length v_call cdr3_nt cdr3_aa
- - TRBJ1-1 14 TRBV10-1 TGCGCCAGCAGTGAGTCTTCGTTGAACACTGAAGCTTTCTTT CASSESSLNTEAFF
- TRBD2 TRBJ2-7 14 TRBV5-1 TGCGCCAGCAGCTCTGCCGGGGGGACTAGGGAGCAGTACTTC CASSSAGGTREQYF
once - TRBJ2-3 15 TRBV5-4 TGTGCCAGCAGCTTCTATAGGGGGGGGGAAGATACGCAGTATTTT CASSFYRGGEDTQYF
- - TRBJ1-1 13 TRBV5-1 TGCGCCAGCAGCTCCGAAATGGGGACTGAAGCTTTCTTT CASSSEMGTEAFF
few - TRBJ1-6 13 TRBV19 TGTGCCAGTAGTATGTCGAGTAATTCACCCCTCCACTTT CASSMSSNSPLHF
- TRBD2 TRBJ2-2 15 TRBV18 TGTGCCAGCTCACCGGGACTAGCGAGTACCGGGGAGCTGTTTTTT CASSPGLASTGELFF
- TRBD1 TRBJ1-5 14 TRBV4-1 TGCGCCAGCAGCCAAGGGGACAGGGCTCAGCCCCAGCATTTT CASSQGDRAQPQHF
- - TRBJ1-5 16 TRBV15 TGTGCCACCCAGCGGACGGACCATTATAGCAATCAGCCCCAGCATTTT CATQRTDHYSNQPQHF
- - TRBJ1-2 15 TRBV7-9 TGTGCCAGCATCAAGGGAACCGGGACCCGGTATGGCTACACCTTC CASIKGTGTRYGYTF
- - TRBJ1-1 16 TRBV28 TGTGCCAGCAGATACCCGGGACTTTCCCCAAACACTGAAGCTTTCTTT CASRYPGLSPNTEAFF
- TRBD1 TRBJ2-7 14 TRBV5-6 TGTGCCAGCAGCTTAGGCCAGGGGGCGCGAGAGCAGTACTTC CASSLGQGAREQYF
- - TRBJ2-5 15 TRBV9 TGTGCCAGCAGCTTTAATCGGGGGTACCAAGAGACCCAGTACTTC CASSFNRGYQETQYF
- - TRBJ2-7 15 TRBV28 TGTGCCAGCAGTTCGCCGGGGCCCTCCGTCCTCGAGCAGTACTTC CASSSPGPSVLEQYF
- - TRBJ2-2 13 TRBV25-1 TGTGCCAGCGCCATTTCAGTCTCCGGGGAGCTGTTTTTT CASAISVSGELFF
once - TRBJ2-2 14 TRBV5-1 TGCGCCAGCAGCTTGGGGAGTGCCACCGGGGAGCTGTTTTTT CASSLGSATGELFF
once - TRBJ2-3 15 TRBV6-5 TGTGCCAGCAGTTATAATCGCGGGGCGGGGGATACGCAGTATTTT CASSYNRGAGDTQYF
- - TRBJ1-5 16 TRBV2 TGTGCCAGCAGCGGTCAGGGGAATAAAGGCAATCAGCCCCAGCATTTT CASSGQGNKGNQPQHF
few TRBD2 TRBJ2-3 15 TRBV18 TGTGCCAGCTCACCGGGACTAGCGGACACAGATACGCAGTATTTT CASSPGLADTDTQYF
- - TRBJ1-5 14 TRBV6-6 TGTGCCAGCAGTTACTCGGGATTCGATCAGCCCCAGCATTTT CASSYSGFDQPQHF
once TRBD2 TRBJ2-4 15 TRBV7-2 TGTGCCAGCAGCTTTACGGGAGGACCCAAAAACATTCAGTACTTC CASSFTGGPKNIQYF
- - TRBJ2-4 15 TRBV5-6 TGTGCCAGCAGCCCAAACCTCGCGGGCCAAAACATTCAGTACTTC CASSPNLAGQNIQYF
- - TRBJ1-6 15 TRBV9 TGTGCCAGCAGCGTAGGGCCCGAGGCCAGTTCACCCCTCCACTTT CASSVGPEASSPLHF
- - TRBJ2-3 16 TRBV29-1 TGCAGCGTTGAGAGAGACAGGGAGGTGGGCACAGATACGCAGTATTTT CSVERDREVGTDTQYF
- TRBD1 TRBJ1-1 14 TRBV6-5 TGTGCCAGCAGCTCGGGACAGGTGAAGAATGAAGCTTTCTTT CASSSGQVKNEAFF
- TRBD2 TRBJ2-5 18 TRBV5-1 TGCGCCAGCAGCTTGGGCCGCCTAGCGGGACCCCGGGGAGAGACCCAGTACTTC CASSLGRLAGPRGETQYF
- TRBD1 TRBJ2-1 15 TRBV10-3 TGTGCCATCACCGAACAAGGGGGCGGGTACAATGAGCAGTTCTTC CAITEQGGGYNEQFF
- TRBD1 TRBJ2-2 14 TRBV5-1 TGCGCCAGCAGCTTGGGGACAGGGCACGGGGAGCTGTTTTTT CASSLGTGHGELFF
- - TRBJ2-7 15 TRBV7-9 TGTGCCAGCAGCTTAGGCTCGTTGGGGTCCTACGAGCAGTACTTC CASSLGSLGSYEQYF
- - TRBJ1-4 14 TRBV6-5 TGTGCCAGCAGCAGACAGGTCGCTAATGAAAAACTGTTTTTT CASSRQVANEKLFF
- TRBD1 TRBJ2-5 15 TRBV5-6 TGTGCCAGCAGCTTGACGACAGGGGTGGGGGAGACCCAGTACTTC CASSLTTGVGETQYF
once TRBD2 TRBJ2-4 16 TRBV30 TGTGCCTGGAGTAGGACTAGCGGGATTTCGGAAAACATTCAGTACTTC CAWSRTSGISENIQYF
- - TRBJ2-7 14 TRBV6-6 TGTGCCAGCAGCCCGGCCGGGAGCTCCTACGAGCAGTACTTC CASSPAGSSYEQYF
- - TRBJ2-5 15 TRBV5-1 TGCGCCAGCAGCTTGGTAGCGACAGTCGCAGAGACCCAGTACTTC CASSLVATVAETQYF
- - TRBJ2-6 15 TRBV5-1 TGCGCCAGCAGCTATTCAGGTGTGGGGGCCAACGTCCTGACTTTC CASSYSGVGANVLTF
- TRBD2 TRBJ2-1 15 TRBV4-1 TGCGCCAGCAGCCAAGGCGGGGGGCCCTACAATGAGCAGTTCTTC CASSQGGGPYNEQFF
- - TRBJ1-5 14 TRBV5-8 TGTGCCAGCAGCTTACAGGGATCCAATCAGCCCCAGCATTTT CASSLQGSNQPQHF
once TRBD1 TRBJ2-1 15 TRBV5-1 TGCGCCAGCAGCATTACAGGGGGAACTCTCAATGAGCAGTTCTTC CASSITGGTLNEQFF
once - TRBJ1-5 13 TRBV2 TGTGCCAGCAGTGGGGAGCGGGATCAGCCCCAGCATTTT CASSGERDQPQHF
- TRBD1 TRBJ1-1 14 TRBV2 TGTGCCAGCAGCGAACAGGGGTTGAACACTGAAGCTTTCTTT CASSEQGLNTEAFF
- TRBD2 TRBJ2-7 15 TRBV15 TGTGCCACCAGCAGAGATTCGGCGGGGGCCTACGAGCAGTACTTC CATSRDSAGAYEQYF
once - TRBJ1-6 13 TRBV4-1 TGCGCCAGCAAAGGGGCCGGCCTTGGTCCCCTCCACTTT CASKGAGLGPLHF
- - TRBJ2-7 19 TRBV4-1 TGCGCCAGCAGCCAAGGAGGGGGGGACATCCACCAGCCCCTCTACGAGCAGTACTTC CASSQGGGDIHQPLYEQYF
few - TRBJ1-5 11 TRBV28 TGTGCCAGCAGTCAGAATCAGCCCCAGCATTTT CASSQNQPQHF
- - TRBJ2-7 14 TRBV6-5 TGTGCCAGCAGATCGGGCGCTTACAACTCAGAGCAGTACTTC CASRSGAYNSEQYF
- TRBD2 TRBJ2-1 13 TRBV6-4 TGTGCCAGCACCGGGACTAGCTACAATGAGCAGTTCTTC CASTGTSYNEQFF
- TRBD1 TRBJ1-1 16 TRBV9 TGTGCCAGCAGCGTAGGCACAGGGGTTATGAACACTGAAGCTTTCTTT CASSVGTGVMNTEAFF
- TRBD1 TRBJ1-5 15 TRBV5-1 TGCGCCAGCAGCTTGGTTCTCCAGGGGGCCGAGCCCCAGCATTTT CASSLVLQGAEPQHF
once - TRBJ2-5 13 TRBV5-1 TGCGCCAGCTCCTTTGGGTATCAAGAGACCCAGTACTTC CASSFGYQETQYF